The clone carrying this TCR beta chain was counted many times. These data belong to a study of patients and donors after allogeneic stem cell transplantation. One entry per CDR3 protein, called by TCRdb with MiXCR from the RT-PCR reads. The sample shows about 160,000 distinct CDR3 sequences, about a quarter of them seen only once. Deletions cut 0 bases from V and 0 bases from J, with 5 bases between. This CDR3 is 14 amino acids long. Sequenced material: blood, either unsorted or a sorted T cell fraction (not recorded which). This receptor was identified in a human donor who was either an allogeneic HSCT recipient or a stem cell or donor lymphocyte infusion donor (not recorded which). It is not recorded whose cells these are; they may come from a transplant donor. The V call is TRBV12-3 or TRBV12-4, the J call TRBJ1-1; D is undetermined. In nucleotides, the CDR3 is TGTGCCAGCAGTTTAGCGGGTATGAACACTGAAGCTTTCTTT. It encodes CASSLAGMNTEAFF.